The rows below give T cell receptor beta chains drawn from one sample of a study of beta chain features in type 1 diabetes. TCRdb keeps only in-frame clones here, not all; method: immunoSEQ multiplex PCR. The table includes 900,000 or so clones, under 20% detected once. Material: naive CD4+ T cells from blood. Receptor source: a young woman in good health. The CDR3 runs from the conserved cysteine through the conserved F or W. A D gene is named only where the DNA matches it firmly. Clone size is shown for a subset of rows, as once, few, many or a class of expanded clone.

J | size | D | V | CDR3 | DNA
TRBJ2-1 | few | NA | TRBV11-2 | CASSFVQGNEQFF | TGTGCCAGCAGCTTCGTCCAGGGCAATGAGCAGTTCTTC
TRBJ2-3 | NA | NA | TRBV27 | CASSLQITGGTDTQYF | TGTGCCAGCAGTTTACAGATCACAGGAGGCACAGATACGCAGTATTTT
TRBJ1-4 | NA | NA | TRBV27 | CASSSPPGRELFF | TGTGCCAGCAGTTCCCCCCCAGGGAGAGAACTGTTTTTT
TRBJ2-1 | NA | TRBD2 | TRBV7-2 | CASSSLAGGLEQFF | TGTGCCAGCAGCTCACTAGCGGGAGGGCTTGAGCAGTTCTTC
TRBJ1-1 | NA | TRBD1 | TRBV5-4 | CASQPRTGMNTEAFF | TGTGCCAGCCAGCCTCGGACAGGGATGAACACTGAAGCTTTCTTT
TRBJ1-5 | few | NA | TRBV4-2 | CASSQAHAQGPYPQHF | TGTGCCAGCAGCCAAGCGCACGCACAGGGACCCTACCCCCAGCATTTT
TRBJ2-5 | NA | NA | TRBV6-6 | CASSYSGPGPSGTQYF | TGTGCCAGCAGTTACTCGGGACCGGGACCTTCGGGGACCCAGTACTTC
TRBJ2-3 | NA | NA | TRBV7-8 | CASSTLSQVADTQYF | TGTGCCAGCAGCACCCTCTCCCAGGTGGCAGATACGCAGTATTTT
TRBJ2-1 | NA | TRBD2 | TRBV5-1 | CASSSSGSIYNEQFF | TGCGCCAGCAGCTCCAGCGGGAGTATCTACAATGAGCAGTTCTTC
TRBJ2-2 | few | NA | TRBV5-1 | CASDSDANTGELFF | TGCGCCAGCGACAGCGACGCGAACACCGGGGAGCTGTTTTTT
TRBJ2-7 | few | TRBD2 | TRBV5-1 | CASSKLTSMYEQYF | TGCGCCAGCAGCAAACTGACTAGCATGTACGAGCAGTACTTC
TRBJ2-1 | NA | TRBD2 | TRBV9 | CASSAPGGAHNEQFF | TGTGCCAGCAGCGCCCCGGGAGGTGCACACAATGAGCAGTTCTTC
TRBJ2-7 | few | NA | TRBV7-2 | CASSLSGYEQYF | TGTGCCAGCAGCTTAAGCGGTTACGAGCAGTACTTC
TRBJ2-2 | few | NA | TRBV2 | CASSRRELGYTGELFF | TGTGCCAGCAGTCGACGGGAGCTGGGGTACACCGGGGAGCTGTTTTTT
TRBJ2-5 | few | NA | TRBV20-1 | CGVWQETQYF | TGCGGAGTTTGGCAAGAGACCCAGTACTTC
TRBJ2-7 | NA | NA | TRBV20-1 | CSAGDFYEQYF | TGCAGTGCAGGGGACTTCTACGAGCAGTACTTC
TRBJ2-7 | NA | TRBD1 | TRBV10-2 | CASRDRPLEQYF | TGCGCCAGCAGGGACAGGCCACTCGAGCAGTACTTC
TRBJ2-1 | NA | TRBD2 | TRBV7-8 | CASSLRLAYNEQFF | TGTGCCAGCAGCCTCAGACTAGCTTACAATGAGCAGTTCTTC
TRBJ2-1 | NA | TRBD1 | TRBV19 | CASSSLRDRGLFEQFF | TGTGCCAGTAGTAGCCTCCGGGACAGGGGGCTGTTTGAGCAGTTCTTC
TRBJ2-2 | NA | NA | TRBV27 | CASSDFTGELFF | TGTGCCAGCAGTGACTTCACCGGGGAGCTGTTTTTT
TRBJ2-7 | NA | NA | TRBV7-2 | CASSYLYEQYF | TGTGCCAGCAGCTACCTCTACGAGCAGTACTTC
TRBJ2-6 | NA | NA | TRBV4-1 | CASSQLHRATGANVLTF | TGCGCCAGCAGCCAATTGCACAGGGCAACGGGGGCCAACGTCCTGACTTTC
TRBJ2-5 | few | TRBD2 | TRBV5-6 | CASSLTSGHTETQYF | TGTGCCAGCAGCTTGACTAGCGGCCACACGGAGACCCAGTACTTC
TRBJ1-4 | NA | NA | TRBV18 | CASSPGNEKLFF | TGTGCCAGCTCACCGGGAAATGAAAAACTGTTTTTT
TRBJ1-5 | once | TRBD1 | TRBV6-5 | CASSYRQGRNQPQHF | TGTGCCAGCAGTTACCGACAGGGTCGGAATCAGCCCCAGCATTTT
TRBJ2-1 | NA | TRBD2 | TRBV6-6 | CASSSELAGVSNEQFF | TGTGCCAGCAGTTCCGAACTAGCGGGAGTGAGTAATGAGCAGTTCTTC
TRBJ2-3 | NA | NA | TRBV7-3 | CASSLQVTRKADTQYF | TGTGCCAGCAGCTTACAGGTCACTCGGAAGGCAGATACGCAGTATTTT
TRBJ2-2 | NA | NA | TRBV6-5 | CASGILAGELFF | TGTGCCAGCGGAATCCTCGCCGGGGAGCTGTTTTTT
TRBJ2-7 | few | NA | TRBV5-1 | CASSLDQRSYEQYF | TGCGCCAGCAGCTTGGATCAGCGCTCCTACGAGCAGTACTTC
TRBJ2-1 | NA | NA | TRBV27 | CASKQGGTTYNEQFF | TGTGCCAGCAAACAAGGGGGGACTACATACAATGAGCAGTTCTTC
TRBJ1-2 | few | NA | TRBV28 | CASSLSGLAGYTF | TGTGCCAGCAGTTTGTCAGGGTTGGCTGGCTACACCTTC
TRBJ1-5 | NA | NA | TRBV7-8 | CASSLRRVDSNQPQHF | TGTGCCAGCAGCTTGAGAAGGGTTGATTCGAATCAGCCCCAGCATTTT
TRBJ1-1 | NA | NA | TRBV10-1 | CASSPRRNTEAFF | TGCGCCAGCAGTCCACGGAGGAACACTGAAGCTTTCTTT
TRBJ2-7 | NA | NA | TRBV29-1 | CSVGSSFYEQYF | TGCAGCGTTGGATCGAGCTTCTACGAGCAGTACTTC
TRBJ2-1 | NA | TRBD2 | TRBV20-1 | CSAKFSGRQFF | TGCAGTGCTAAATTCAGCGGGAGGCAGTTCTTC
TRBJ1-1 | few | NA | TRBV21-1 | CASSEWGDAFF | TGTGCCAGCAGCGAATGGGGGGACGCTTTCTTT
TRBJ1-4 | NA | NA | TRBV7-9 | CASSQQSDNQLPLFF | TGTGCCAGCAGCCAACAGTCGGACAACCAACTCCCACTGTTTTTT
TRBJ1-4 | NA | NA | TRBV7-2 | CASSLGGRGSTNEKLFF | TGTGCCAGCAGCTTAGGGGGCCGGGGTTCAACTAATGAAAAACTGTTTTTT
TRBJ2-1 | few | TRBD1 | TRBV5-4 | CASRGGQGESSYNEQFF | TGTGCCAGCAGAGGCGGACAGGGCGAGAGCTCCTACAATGAGCAGTTCTTC
TRBJ1-2 | NA | NA | TRBV18 | CASSPRSRESYGYTF | TGTGCCAGCTCACCACGGAGCAGGGAGAGCTATGGCTACACCTTC
TRBJ1-5 | few | NA | TRBV7-9 | CASSLSRRGDQPQHF | TGTGCCAGCAGCTTAAGTCGGCGGGGGGATCAGCCCCAGCATTTT
TRBJ2-3 | NA | NA | TRBV21-1 | CASSAGTSGRQDTQYF | TGTGCCAGCAGTGCCGGGACTAGCGGGAGACAAGATACGCAGTATTTT
TRBJ1-4 | NA | NA | TRBV5-4 | CASSLGAGNNEKLFF | TGTGCCAGCAGCTTGGGGGCAGGAAATAATGAAAAACTGTTTTTT
TRBJ2-2 | few | TRBD2 | TRBV11-2 | CASSSLSGAGELFF | TGTGCCAGCAGCTCCCTAAGCGGGGCCGGGGAGCTGTTTTTT